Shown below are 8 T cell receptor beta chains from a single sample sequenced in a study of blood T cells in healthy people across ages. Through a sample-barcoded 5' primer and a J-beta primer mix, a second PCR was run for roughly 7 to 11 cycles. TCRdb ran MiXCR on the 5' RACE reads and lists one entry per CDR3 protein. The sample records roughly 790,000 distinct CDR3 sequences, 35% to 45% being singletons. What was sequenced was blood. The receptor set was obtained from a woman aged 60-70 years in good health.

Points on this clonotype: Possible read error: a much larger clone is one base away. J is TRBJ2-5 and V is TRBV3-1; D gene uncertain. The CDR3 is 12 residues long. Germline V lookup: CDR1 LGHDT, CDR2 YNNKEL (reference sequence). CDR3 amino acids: CASSQEGEAQYF. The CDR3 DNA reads TGTGCCAGCAGCCAAGAAGGAGAGGCCCAGTACTTC.

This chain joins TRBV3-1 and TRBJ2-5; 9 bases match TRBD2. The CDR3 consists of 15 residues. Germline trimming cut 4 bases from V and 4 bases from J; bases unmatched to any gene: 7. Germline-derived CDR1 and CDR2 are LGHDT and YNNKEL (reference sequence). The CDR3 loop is CASSPPVLAGETQYF. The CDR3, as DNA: TGTGCCAGCAGCCCGCCGGTACTAGCGGGAGAGACCCAGTACTTC.

In DNA, the CDR3 is TGTGCCAGCAATCAAACTAGGGAGAATACGCAGTATTTT. It yields the protein CASNQTRENTQYF. The chain links TRBV27 to TRBJ2-3; tentative D call: TRBD2 (5 bases). Germline V CDR1 and CDR2: MNHEY, SMNVEV (reference sequence). Trimming took off 7 bases at V and 7 bases at J, with 15 bases between the two ends. The CDR3 runs to 13 residues.

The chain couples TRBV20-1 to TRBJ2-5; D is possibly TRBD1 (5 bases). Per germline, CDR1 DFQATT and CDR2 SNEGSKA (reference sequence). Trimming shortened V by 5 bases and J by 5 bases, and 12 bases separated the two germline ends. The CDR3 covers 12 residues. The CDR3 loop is CSAAGYGETQYF. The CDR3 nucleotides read TGCAGTGCTGCAGGGTACGGGGAGACCCAGTACTTC.

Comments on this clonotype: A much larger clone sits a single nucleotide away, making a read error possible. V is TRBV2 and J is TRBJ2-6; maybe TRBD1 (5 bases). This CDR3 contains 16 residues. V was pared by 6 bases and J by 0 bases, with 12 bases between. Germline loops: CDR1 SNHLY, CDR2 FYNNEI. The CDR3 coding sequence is TGTGCCAGCAGAGCCAGGACATCCTCTGGGGCCAACGTCCTGACTTTC. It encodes CASRARTSSGANVLTF.

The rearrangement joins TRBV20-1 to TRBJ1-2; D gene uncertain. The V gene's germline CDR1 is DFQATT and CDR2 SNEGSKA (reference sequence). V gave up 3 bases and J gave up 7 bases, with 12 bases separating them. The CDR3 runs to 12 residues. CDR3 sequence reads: CSASMDGTGYTF. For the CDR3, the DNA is TGCAGTGCTAGCATGGACGGCACTGGCTACACCTTC.

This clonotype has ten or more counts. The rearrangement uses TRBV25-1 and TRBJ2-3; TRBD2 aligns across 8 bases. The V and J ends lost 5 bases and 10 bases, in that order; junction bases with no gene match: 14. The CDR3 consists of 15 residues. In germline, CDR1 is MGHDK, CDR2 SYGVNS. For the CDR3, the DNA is TGTGCCAGCAGTAGAACGGGGGGGCCCTGGAGGGCGCAGTATTTT. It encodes CASSRTGGPWRAQYF.

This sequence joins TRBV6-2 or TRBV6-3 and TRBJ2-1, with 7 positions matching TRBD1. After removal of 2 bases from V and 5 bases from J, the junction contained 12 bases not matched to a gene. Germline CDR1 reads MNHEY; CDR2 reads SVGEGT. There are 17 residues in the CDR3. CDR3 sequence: CASSYERGQAFDNEQFF. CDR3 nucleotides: TGTGCCAGCAGTTACGAGAGGGGGCAGGCTTTCGACAATGAGCAGTTCTTC.